This TCR beta chain was captured in a study of T cell responses to AZD1222 COVID-19 vaccine. Study in general: Pooling covered second doses at about 4 or about 12 weeks. Study-level findings and limits: Recipients of AZD1222 seropositive at baseline numbered only 5 to 7. Spike-wide coverage was observed for vaccine-associated CD4 TCRs, with dominant responses at 160-218 and 743-854. Sampled repertoires all dated from after the peak T cell response.

This clone was seen once. Its antigen is unidentified. This CDR3 spans 13 amino acids. Germline V lookup: CDR1 SGHKS, CDR2 YYEKEE (reference sequence). With 4 bases removed from V and 1 base from J, the gap between germline ends came to 6 bases. Profiled with immunoSEQ multiplex PCR; TCRdb holds only in-frame clones, not every one. The repertoire holds fewer than 50,000 clones, 80% seen once, with around 3.6% in the top ten. The specimen was peripheral blood, collected on day 0 of AZD1222 vaccination. The sequence came from an adult in good health. The chain couples TRBV5-5 to TRBJ1-5; D is perhaps TRBD1 (5 bases). The CDR3: CASSRDSNQPQHF. In DNA form, the CDR3 reads TGTGCCAGCAGCCGGGACAGCAATCAGCCCCAGCATTTT.